This T cell receptor beta chain originates from a study of vaccination effects on CD4 cells after COVID-19. Whole-study findings and limits: Only a single clone (1 of 255 vaccine-induced clones in healthy vaccinees) cross-reacted with common cold coronaviruses.

Libraries were prepared by immunoSEQ multiplex PCR; TCRdb keeps only in-frame clonotypes and omits some of them. This table holds about 31,000 clones, roughly 77% found once. V was cut by 2 bases and J by 1 base, with 5 bases left in between. The germline V gene has CDR1 SGHNT and CDR2 YYREEE (reference sequence). The CDR3 contains 13 residues. Before any sequencing was done, the ViraFEST assay used viral peptide pools to expand antigen-specific CD4+ T cells. After more than 8 days in culture, the CD4+ T cells were isolated. Everyone in the study got two shots of either the BNT162b2 or mRNA-1273 vaccine. According to the study, vaccine recipients showed no prior SARS-CoV-2 infection and negative nucleocapsid antibodies. Both day 3 and day 7 saw half the medium replaced with IL-2 medium. Details on this clone: Its antigen is not identified.

The sequence was obtained from a human donor who received a COVID-19 vaccine. The chain combines TRBV5-4 with TRBJ2-3; D is uncertain. Sequences were derived from CD4+ T cells from PBMCs cultured with HCoV-229E spike peptides, sampled after COVID-19 vaccination. This CDR3 reads CASSFQGTDTQYF. The CDR3 nucleotides are TGTGCCAGCAGCTTCCAGGGCACAGATACGCAGTATTTT.